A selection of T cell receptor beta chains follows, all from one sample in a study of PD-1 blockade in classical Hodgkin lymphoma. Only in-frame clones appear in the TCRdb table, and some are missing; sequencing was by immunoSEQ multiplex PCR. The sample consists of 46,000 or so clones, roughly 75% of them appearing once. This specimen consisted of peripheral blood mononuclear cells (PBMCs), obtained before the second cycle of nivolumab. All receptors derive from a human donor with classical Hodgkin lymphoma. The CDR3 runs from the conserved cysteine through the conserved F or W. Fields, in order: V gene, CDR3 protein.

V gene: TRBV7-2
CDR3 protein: CASSANTDQPQHF

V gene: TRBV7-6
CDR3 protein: CASSLGGWAPDYEQYF

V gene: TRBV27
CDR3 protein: CASSFLAGAGNEQFF

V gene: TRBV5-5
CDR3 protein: CASSFSDGTGWPRGGYTF

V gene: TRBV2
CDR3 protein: CASSDSYTEAFF

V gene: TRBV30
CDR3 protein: CAWREGQGYGGYTF

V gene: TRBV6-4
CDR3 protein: CASSQGLSNEQFF

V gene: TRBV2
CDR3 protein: CASGAERDLNTEAFF

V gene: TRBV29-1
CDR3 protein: CSVPDKYSTHYGGSSYNEQFF

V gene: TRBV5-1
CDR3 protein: CASSRLGQGEGWNTEAFF

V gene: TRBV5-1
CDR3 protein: CASSNLQGLNTEAFF

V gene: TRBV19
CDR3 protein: CASSFGLAGGRTDTQYF

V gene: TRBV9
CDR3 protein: CASSATSTDTQYF

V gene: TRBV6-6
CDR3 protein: CASNLQANYGYTF

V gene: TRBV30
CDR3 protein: CAWLTGDTGELFF

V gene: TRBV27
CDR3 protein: CASSKTGTLNYGYTF

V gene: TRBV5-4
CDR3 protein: CASSLGLGREDLFF

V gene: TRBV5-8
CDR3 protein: CASRDSLNTEAFF

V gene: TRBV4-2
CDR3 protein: CASSQSLGQGRGEQYF

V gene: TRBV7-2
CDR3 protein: CASSYLGTSGAYEQYF

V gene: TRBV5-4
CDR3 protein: CASRDRGASDTQYF

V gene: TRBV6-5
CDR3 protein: CASRGQGAGYGYTF

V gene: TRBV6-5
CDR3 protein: CASSRPGPGYEQYF

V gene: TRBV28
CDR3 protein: CASSLTGNYGYTF

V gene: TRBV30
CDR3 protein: CAWSVLGTGFEKLFF

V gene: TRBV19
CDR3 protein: CASSNRRQGRRVNTEAFF

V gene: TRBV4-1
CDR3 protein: CASSHPRGDRVYGYTF

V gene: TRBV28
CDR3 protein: CASSGIDTILEKLFF